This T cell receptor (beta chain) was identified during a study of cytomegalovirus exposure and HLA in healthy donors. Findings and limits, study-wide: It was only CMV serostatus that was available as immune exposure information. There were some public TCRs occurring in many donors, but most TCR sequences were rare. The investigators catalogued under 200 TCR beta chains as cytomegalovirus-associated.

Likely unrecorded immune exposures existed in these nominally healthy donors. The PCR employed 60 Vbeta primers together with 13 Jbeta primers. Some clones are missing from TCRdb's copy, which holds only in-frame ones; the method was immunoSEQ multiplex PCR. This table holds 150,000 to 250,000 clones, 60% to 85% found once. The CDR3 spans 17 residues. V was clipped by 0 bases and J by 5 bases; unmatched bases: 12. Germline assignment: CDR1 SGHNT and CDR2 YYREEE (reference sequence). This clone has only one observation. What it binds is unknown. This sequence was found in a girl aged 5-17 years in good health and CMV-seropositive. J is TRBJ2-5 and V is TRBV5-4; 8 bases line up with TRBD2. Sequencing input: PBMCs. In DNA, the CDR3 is TGTGCCAGCAGCTTGGGGAGCGGGGGACCCCCTTGGGAGACCCAGTACTTC. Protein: CASSLGSGGPPWETQYF.